These 31 T cell receptor beta chains were all obtained from the same sample, sequenced in a study of Tregs in tolerant kidney transplant recipients. The data were produced by immunoSEQ multiplex PCR, yet TCRdb's version contains in-frame clones alone and is incomplete. This sample has about 31,000 clones, with 82% found just once. Antigens for these TCRs are unknown. The sequenced sample consisted of Tregs from blood cultured with allogeneic cells. Receptors originate from a human donor in good health.

The chain joins TRBV21-1 to TRBJ2-7. TRBV21-1 is a known pseudogene. This CDR3 region has 13 residues. The DNA of the CDR3 is TGTGCCAGCAGCTCAGTAGTAACCTACGAGCAGTACTTC. This codes for CASSSVVTYEQYF.

The chain couples TRBV28 to TRBJ1-1; TRBD1 agrees at 8 bases. The CDR3 contains 11 residues. Germline CDR1 and CDR2: MDHEN and SYDVKM. V lost 4 bases to trimming and J lost 10 bases; unmatched junction nucleotides: 2. The CDR3 sequence: CASSSGGPAFF. CDR3 coding DNA: TGTGCCAGCAGTTCAGGGGGCCCAGCTTTCTTT.

The V gene is TRBV10-2, the J gene TRBJ1-1; a weak D match, TRBD1 (5 bases). CDR3 length: 14 amino acids. Germline V lookup: CDR1 WSHSY, CDR2 SAAADI. The V and J ends lost 6 bases and 1 base respectively, with 12 bases between them. CDR3 loop: CASRPGTPNTEAFF. CDR3 nucleotides: TGCGCCAGCAGGCCCGGGACCCCGAACACTGAAGCTTTCTTT.

V and J are TRBV6-5 and TRBJ2-5, with D unclear. V was trimmed by 0 bases and J by 5 bases, leaving 7 bases between them. The CDR3 totals 13 residues. Germline CDR1 reads MNHEY; CDR2 reads SVGAGI. The CDR3 reads CASSYSGWETQYF. The CDR3 DNA follows: TGTGCCAGCAGTTACTCGGGGTGGGAGACCCAGTACTTC.

This clone was detected a few times. V is TRBV4-1 and J is TRBJ2-5, with D perhaps TRBD1 (7 bases). The V gene's germline CDR1 is MGHRA and CDR2 YSYEKL. Deletions cut 0 bases from V and 5 bases from J, with 25 bases between. CDR3 length: 19 amino acids. The CDR3 reads CASSQEISAGQLQWETQYF. The CDR3 region has the DNA TGCGCCAGCAGCCAAGAAATTTCTGCGGGACAGCTACAATGGGAGACCCAGTACTTC.

In this sample, this clone turned up once. V and J are TRBV29-1 and TRBJ1-2; tentatively, D is TRBD1 (5 bases). Germline values: CDR1 SQVTM, CDR2 ANQGSEA. This CDR3 region has 14 residues. Trimming shortened V by 4 bases and J by 3 bases, and 15 bases separated the two germline ends. Here the CDR3 DNA reads TGCAGCGTTGCGTTGACAGCCTTTGACTATGGCTACACCTTC. Encoded protein: CSVALTAFDYGYTF. The whole variable domain, filled in from reference TRBV29-1 and TRBJ1-2, reads SAVISQKPSRDICQRGTSLTIQCQVDSQVTMMFWYRQQPGQSLTLIATANQGSEATYESGFVIDKFPISRPNLTFSTLTVSNMSPEDSSIYLCSVALTAFDYGYTFGSGTRLTVV.

The genes are TRBV7-2 and TRBJ2-7, with 7 bases fitting TRBD2. J was trimmed by 0 bases and V by 5 bases; bases with no gene match: 7. This CDR3 comprises 15 residues. Germline-derived CDR1 and CDR2 are SGHTA and FQGNSA. The CDR3 spells CASSPGGARSYEQYF. CDR3 DNA: TGTGCCAGCAGCCCGGGGGGTGCCCGCTCCTACGAGCAGTACTTC.

The chain couples TRBV28 to TRBJ1-5; tentative D call: TRBD1 (5 bases). The V end was cut by 4 bases, the J end by 4 bases, with 26 bases between. This CDR3 is 19 amino acids long. The germline gives CDR1 MDHEN, CDR2 SYDVKM. This CDR3 reads CASSSRWPNPGTANQPQHF. DNA of the CDR3: TGTGCCAGCAGTTCTCGATGGCCGAACCCCGGGACGGCTAATCAGCCCCAGCATTTT.

The table lists this clone with a few counts. V gene TRBV5-1 combines with J gene TRBJ1-4; TRBD1 might be the D (5 bases). V was cut by 0 bases and J by 7 bases, with 13 bases left in between. CDR1 and CDR2 (germline): SGHRS, YFSETQ. The CDR3 runs 15 residues. CDR3 nucleotides: TGCGCCAGCAGCTTGGTTTCAGGGATAAGTGAAAAACTGTTTTTT. The encoded protein is CASSLVSGISEKLFF.

V usage is TRBV19 and J usage is TRBJ2-7; D unclear. This CDR3 region has 17 residues. Between the trimmed V and J ends, which lost 7 bases and 3 bases, there was a span of 25 bases. Germline CDR1 LNHDA, CDR2 SQIVND (reference sequence). The CDR3 coding sequence is TGTGCCAGTACCCCCACCCACCTAGGGCTCTTCAACTACGAGCAGTACTTC. It is translated as CASTPTHLGLFNYEQYF.

This chain connects TRBV19 to TRBJ1-1; TRBD1 aligns across 10 bases. The V gene end was trimmed by 2 bases and the J gene end by 8 bases; junction bases not matched to a gene: 8. The CDR3 is 15 residues long. Per the germline V gene, CDR1 is LNHDA and CDR2 is SQIVND (reference sequence). In DNA form, the CDR3 reads TGTGCCAGTAGTATATCACGGGACAGGGGCCGGGAAGCTTTCTTT. Protein: CASSISRDRGREAFF.

V gene TRBV5-4 combines with J gene TRBJ2-7, with D tentatively TRBD2 (5 bases). This CDR3 comprises 13 residues. The germline V gene encodes CDR1 SGHNT and CDR2 YYREEE (reference sequence). The germline V and J ends were trimmed by 4 bases and 7 bases, with 15 bases remaining between them. The CDR3 sequence is CASSVSQSGEQYF. For the CDR3, the DNA is TGTGCCAGCAGCGTATCACAGTCGGGGGAGCAGTACTTC.

The rearrangement links TRBV29-1 to TRBJ1-1; 8 bases agree with TRBD1. Trimming at V came to 2 bases and at J to 5 bases, leaving 1 base not matched to a gene. This CDR3 is 12 amino acids long. Looked up from germline, CDR1 is SQVTM and CDR2 is ANQGSEA. Here the CDR3 reads CSVEQGATEAFF. The DNA of the CDR3 is TGCAGCGTTGAACAGGGGGCAACTGAAGCTTTCTTT. Complete variable domain (other parts from reference TRBV29-1 and TRBJ1-1): SAVISQKPSRDICQRGTSLTIQCQVDSQVTMMFWYRQQPGQSLTLIATANQGSEATYESGFVIDKFPISRPNLTFSTLTVSNMSPEDSSIYLCSVEQGATEAFFGQGTRLTVV.

The chain is built from TRBV18 and TRBJ2-3; D not resolved. The CDR3 extends over 14 amino acids. V was clipped by 3 bases and J by 6 bases, with 13 bases between them. Germline CDR1 is KGHSH and CDR2 is LQKENI. The CDR3 here is CASSPPTLADTQYF. Here the CDR3 DNA reads TGTGCCAGCTCACCTCCCACATTGGCTGATACGCAGTATTTT.

The chain employs TRBV27 and TRBJ2-2; 7 bases line up with TRBD1. J was trimmed by 4 bases and V by 8 bases; bases with no gene match: 7. CDR1 is MNHEY and CDR2 is SMNVEV in the germline V gene (reference sequence). The CDR3 covers 14 residues. CDR3 amino acids: CASGKQGSTGELFF. CDR3 sequence (DNA): TGTGCCAGCGGGAAACAGGGGTCCACCGGGGAGCTGTTTTTT.

V gene TRBV30 combines with J gene TRBJ1-6; D gene unclear. Trimming pared 4 bases from V and 15 bases from J, leaving 22 bases between. CDR3 length: 14 residues. The germline CDR1 and CDR2 sequences are GTSNPN and SVGIG (reference sequence). CDR3 loop: CAWTLNIAPPDLHF. CDR3 sequence (DNA): TGTGCCTGGACCCTAAATATCGCCCCACCTGACCTCCACTTT. Based on the CDR3 plus reference TRBV30 and TRBJ1-6, the full variable domain is SQTIHQWPATLVQPVGSPLSLECTVEGTSNPNLYWYRQAAGRGLQLLFYSVGIGQISSEVPQNLSASRPQDRQFILSSKKLLLSDSGFYLCAWTLNIAPPDLHFGNGTRLTVT.

This chain uses TRBV5-4 with TRBJ2-3; possibly TRBD1 or TRBD2 for D (6 bases each). Germline V gene data show CDR1 as SGHNT and CDR2 as YYREEE (reference sequence). V gave up 1 base and J gave up 1 base, with 10 bases separating them. The CDR3 covers 15 residues. This CDR3 reads CASSLTGAGTDTQYF. The CDR3 coding sequence is TGTGCCAGCAGCTTGACGGGGGCTGGCACAGATACGCAGTATTTT.

The chain uses TRBV7-2 and TRBJ2-2, with a tentative D call TRBD2 (6 bases). V lost 3 bases and J lost 1, with 12 bases in between. CDR1 SGHTA and CDR2 FQGNSA come from the germline V gene. The CDR3 has 16 residues. This CDR3 reads CASSFRGGWNTGELFF. In DNA form, the CDR3 reads TGTGCCAGCAGCTTCCGTGGGGGGTGGAACACCGGGGAGCTGTTTTTT.

The rearrangement uses TRBV19 and TRBJ1-5; tentative D call: TRBD1 (6 bases). The V end lost 6 bases, the J end lost 4 bases, and 13 bases lay between the germline ends. Germline-derived CDR1 and CDR2 are LNHDA and SQIVND (reference sequence). This CDR3 comprises 14 residues. The CDR3 loop is CASRDPTGNQPQHF. Here the CDR3 DNA reads TGTGCCAGTAGAGATCCGACAGGTAATCAGCCCCAGCATTTT.

The gene calls are TRBV18 and TRBJ1-1, with 8 bases that match TRBD1. This CDR3 region has 13 residues. The V gene's germline CDR1 is KGHSH and CDR2 LQKENI. J was trimmed by 11 bases and V by 3 bases; bases with no gene match: 8. The CDR3 DNA reads as TGTGCCAGCTCACCCGGACAGGGCCTGGGGGCTTTCTTT. Residues: CASSPGQGLGAFF.

The chain couples TRBV5-1 to TRBJ1-2, with unresolved D. The V gene's germline CDR1 is SGHRS and CDR2 YFSETQ. V was cut by 1 base and J by 4 bases, with 8 bases left in between. The CDR3 extends over 13 amino acids. CDR3 loop: CASSLSAGYGYTF. The CDR3 DNA reads as TGCGCCAGCAGCTTGTCGGCAGGCTATGGCTACACCTTC.

This clone was seen a handful of times. The J gene is TRBJ2-7, the V gene TRBV5-1; D remains unclear. The CDR3 spans 15 residues. The V end lost 0 bases, the J end lost 0 bases, and 10 bases lay between the germline ends. The germline gives CDR1 SGHRS, CDR2 YFSETQ. The CDR3 nucleotides read TGCGCCAGCAGCTTGGTCGCGGCTAGCTCCTACGAGCAGTACTTC. The encoded protein is CASSLVAASSYEQYF.

This chain joins TRBV5-1 and TRBJ2-3; D possibly corresponds to TRBD1 (5 bases). The CDR3 totals 16 residues. Germline lookup yields CDR1 SGHRS and CDR2 YFSETQ. The V gene lost 4 bases and the J gene lost 7 bases, with 22 bases spanning the gap. Written as DNA, the CDR3 is TGCGCCAGCAGCCCATTGGGGAAGGGGAAAGTATATACGCAGTATTTT. This gives the protein CASSPLGKGKVYTQYF.

The chain has TRBV12-5 and TRBJ2-6; D possibly corresponds to TRBD1 (5 bases). From germline, CDR1 is LGHNT and CDR2 FRNRAP. The CDR3 is 15 residues long. Trimming cost V 1 base and J 4 bases, with 8 bases left between them. The CDR3 DNA reads as TGTGCTAGTGGTTTGGGACAGAGCGGGGCCAACGTCCTGACTTTC. Amino acid sequence: CASGLGQSGANVLTF. The full variable domain, in which reference TRBV12-5 and TRBJ2-6 provide the parts outside the CDR3, is DARVTQTPRHKVTEMGQEVTMRCQPILGHNTVFWYRQTMMQGLELLAYFRNRAPLDDSGMPKDRFSAEMPDATLATLKIQPSEPRDSAVYFCASGLGQSGANVLTFGAGSRLTVL.

The gene calls are TRBV14 and TRBJ1-2; a weak D match, TRBD1 (6 bases). Germline values: CDR1 SGHDN, CDR2 FVKESK. Trimming shortened V by 0 bases and J by 5 bases, and 7 bases separated the two germline ends. The CDR3 runs 13 residues. The CDR3: CASSQDTGYGYTF. DNA for the CDR3: TGTGCCAGCAGCCAAGACACAGGGTATGGCTACACCTTC.

The J gene is TRBJ2-2, the V gene TRBV11-2; D is possibly TRBD2 (6 bases). The V gene's germline CDR1 is SGHAT and CDR2 FQNNGV. The CDR3 extends over 11 amino acids. V was pared by 5 bases and J by 13 bases, with 11 bases between. CDR3 amino acids: CASSPGGRLFF. CDR3 nucleotides: TGTGCCAGCAGCCCCGGGGGAAGGCTGTTTTTT. Drawing the rest from reference TRBV11-2 and TRBJ2-2, the complete variable domain is EAGVAQSPRYKIIEKRQSVAFWCNPISGHATLYWYQQILGQGPKLLIQFQNNGVVDDSQLPKDRFSAERLKGVDSTLKIQPAKLEDSAVYLCASSPGGRLFFGEGSRLTVL.

The chain combines TRBV30 with TRBJ1-6; the D gene is possibly TRBD1 (6 bases). The CDR3 covers 12 residues. The V end lost 2 bases, the J end lost 7 bases, and 6 bases lay between the germline ends. The germline gives CDR1 GTSNPN, CDR2 SVGIG (reference sequence). As DNA, the CDR3 is TGTGCCTGGAGTAGGGGGAATTCACCCCTCCACTTT. It is translated as CAWSRGNSPLHF.

V gene TRBV28 combines with J gene TRBJ2-6; D not resolved. This CDR3 is 13 amino acids long. Per germline, CDR1 MDHEN and CDR2 SYDVKM. The ends were cut back, 7 bases at V and 2 bases at J, with 6 bases in the middle. The CDR3 region has the DNA TGTGCCAGCACCTCAGCTGGGGCCAACGTCCTGACTTTC. Translating gives CASTSAGANVLTF.

The chain carries TRBV11-3 and TRBJ2-1; 7 positions match TRBD1. This CDR3 has 15 residues. The trim removed 7 bases at V and 0 bases at J, leaving 6 bases unmatched. The germline V gene encodes CDR1 SGHNT and CDR2 YENEEA. Here the CDR3 reads CASTKTGNSYNEQFF. DNA of the CDR3: TGTGCCAGCACCAAGACAGGGAACTCCTACAATGAGCAGTTCTTC.

The chain carries TRBV5-5 and TRBJ1-2, with D maybe TRBD1 (6 bases). CDR3 size: 14 residues. The germline V gene encodes CDR1 SGHKS and CDR2 YYEKEE (reference sequence). The V end lost 0 bases, the J end lost 3 bases, and 9 bases lay between the germline ends. In nucleotides, the CDR3 is TGTGCCAGCAGCTTGGCGGGGGGCGACTATGGCTACACCTTC. This translates into CASSLAGGDYGYTF.

V is TRBV6-4 and J is TRBJ2-2; 9 nucleotides align to TRBD2. This CDR3 has 17 residues. Germline V gene sequence: CDR1 MRHNA, CDR2 SNTAGT. The V and J ends lost 0 bases and 4 bases, in that order; junction bases with no gene match: 6. The CDR3 nucleotides read TGTGCCAGCAGTGACTCGATTAGCGGGAGTACCACCGGGGAGCTGTTTTTT. Translated: CASSDSISGSTTGELFF.